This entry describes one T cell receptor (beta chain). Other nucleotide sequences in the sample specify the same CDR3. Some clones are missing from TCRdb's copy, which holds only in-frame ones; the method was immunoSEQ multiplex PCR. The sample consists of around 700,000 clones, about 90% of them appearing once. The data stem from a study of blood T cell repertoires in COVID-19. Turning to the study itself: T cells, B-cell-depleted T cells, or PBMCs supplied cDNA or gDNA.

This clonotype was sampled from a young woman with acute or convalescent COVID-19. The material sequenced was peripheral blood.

The CDR3 nucleotides are TGTGCCAGCAGTCTGGGACAGGGGGTTGAAGCTTTCTTT. Amino acid sequence: CASSLGQGVEAFF. V and J are TRBV12-3 or TRBV12-4 and TRBJ1-1; 11 bases match TRBD1. The CDR3 sequence is 13 residues long. V was clipped by 5 bases and J by 7 bases; unmatched bases: 3.